This T cell receptor (beta chain) was sequenced during a study of CD8 T cells in Susac syndrome. Germline V gives CDR1 GTSNPN, CDR2 SVGIG (reference sequence). This CDR3 has 13 amino acids. V was clipped by 1 base and J by 7 bases; unmatched bases: 1. RNA amounts of 0.5 to 1 ug underwent reverse transcription with random hexamers. A single record per CDR3 protein comes from TCRdb applying MiXCR to the immunoSEQ multiplex PCR reads. Of approximately 190,000 distinct CDR3 sequences in the sample, around 96% are singletons; the top ten hold 0.093%. The sample was CD4+ T cells from PBMCs. The chain employs TRBV30 and TRBJ2-1, with 10 bases identical to TRBD1. The receptor comes from a human donor with multiple sclerosis. CDR3 sequence (DNA): TGTGCCTGGAGTGGGACAGGGGGGAATGAGCAGTTCTTC. It specifies CAWSGTGGNEQFF. Drawing the rest from reference TRBV30 and TRBJ2-1, the complete variable domain is SQTIHQWPATLVQPVGSPLSLECTVEGTSNPNLYWYRQAAGRGLQLLFYSVGIGQISSEVPQNLSASRPQDRQFILSSKKLLLSDSGFYLCAWSGTGGNEQFFGPGTRLTVL.